This entry concerns a single T cell receptor beta chain. Antigen unknown. The source of the sample is a study of T cells in Graves' hyperthyroidism and ophthalmopathy. Study-level points and caveats: The majority of expanded thyroid clonotypes above 0.001 also appeared in blood.

Germline V gene sequence: CDR1 MNHEY, CDR2 SMNVEV (reference sequence). This CDR3 spans 17 amino acids. With 5 bases clipped from V and 5 bases from J, the junction kept 17 bases outside the gene matches. The investigators amplified TCR beta CDR3 regions from RNA transcripts. First-round RT-PCR of the TCR CDR3 relied on the HTBI primer set. One entry per CDR3 protein results from TCRdb running MiXCR on the multiplex PCR reads. This sample has about 610,000 distinct CDR3 sequences, with approximately 16% found just once. Sequencing was done on a sample of blood. The rearrangement joins TRBV27 to TRBJ2-5; TRBD2 matches at 7 bases. The origin of this receptor is a woman between 40 and 50 years old with Graves' ophthalmopathy. The CDR3 loop reads CASSPTLRGRAVETQYF. The CDR3 DNA reads as TGTGCCAGCAGTCCAACCCTCCGGGGGAGGGCGGTGGAGACCCAGTACTTC.